This T cell receptor beta chain originates from a study of shared clonotypes between healthy human individuals. Germline V gene lookup returns CDR1 LNHDA and CDR2 SQIVND (reference sequence). The CDR3 runs 15 residues. V shed 1 base and J 5 bases; nucleotides not matched to a gene: 1. Repertoires were generated with immunoSEQ multiplex PCR, while TCRdb's copy carries only in-frame clones and drops some. The sample carries 2 million to 2.5 million clones, 90% to 95% recorded once. The sequenced sample consisted of naive CD4+ T cells from PBMCs. As for subset: CD45RA+ positively selected. This chain uses TRBV19 with TRBJ1-5; 11 bases fit TRBD1. This receptor was obtained from a man between 18 and 35 years old in good health. Some clones in this sample may be carry-over from other donors' samples. In DNA form, the CDR3 reads TGTGCCAGTAGTATAGGGGACAGGGGGGATCAGCCCCAGCATTTT. Residues: CASSIGDRGDQPQHF. The full variable domain, rest sourced from reference TRBV19 and TRBJ1-5, is DGGITQSPKYLFRKEGQNVTLSCEQNLNHDAMYWYRQDPGQGLRLIYYSQIVNDFQKGDIAEGYSVSREKKESFPLTVTSAQKNPTAFYLCASSIGDRGDQPQHFGDGTRLSIL.